The clone carrying this T cell receptor (beta chain) was seen many times. The antigen is unknown. The data stem from a study of metastatic and nonmetastatic thyroid tumors. About the study: Across peripheral blood and tumor or nodule tissue samples taken from malignant and benign thyroid patients, the repertoires were compared with one another.

Whole-study results and caveats: Relative to benign nodules, malignant thyroid tumors were reportedly characterized by significantly elevated TCR beta diversity in blood and tumor.

Thyroid surgery was performed in patients who had received no treatment beforehand. Authors' processing steps: Clinicopathological groups of papillary thyroid cancer showed CDR3 differences that were used to build a distant-metastasis classifier. Using MiXCR, TCRdb re-called clones from the PCR reads. The V and J calls were not made by the authors but by TCRdb's processing. Here the sample spans tens of thousands of clones, 20% being singletons. Trimming left V 5 bases short and J 0 bases short, with 13 bases between. The CDR3 loop spans 15 amino acids. The germline V gene has CDR1 SEHNR and CDR2 FQNEAQ (reference sequence).

Sequences were obtained from blood. The chain has TRBV7-9 and TRBJ1-1, with D hard to call. The receptor's source is a female donor with papillary thyroid cancer or a benign thyroid nodule (not recorded which). Some clones in this sample may be carry-over from other donors' samples. Here the CDR3 DNA reads TGTGCCAGCAGCCCCTTGTTGAGCCTGAACACTGAAGCTTTCTTT. This encodes CASSPLLSLNTEAFF.